Listed here are 25 T cell receptor beta chains from one sample, sequenced in a study of T cell responses to AZD1222 COVID-19 vaccine. The method was immunoSEQ multiplex PCR; TCRdb's version includes in-frame clones alone and lacks a portion of them. This sample has 99,000 or so clones, with around 89% found just once. The sequencing here drew on peripheral blood, taken on day 0 of AZD1222 vaccination. These receptors were collected from an adult in good health.

The rearrangement joins TRBV10-3 to TRBJ1-5, with TRBD1 matching 7 bases. The CDR3 contains 13 residues. In germline, CDR1 is ENHRY, CDR2 SYGVKD. V lost 7 bases, J lost 3 bases, and 3 bases stayed unmatched. CDR3 loop: CAITDRANQPQHF. As DNA, the CDR3 is TGTGCCATCACTGACAGGGCCAATCAGCCCCAGCATTTT.

J is TRBJ2-2 and V is TRBV6-1; D gene ambiguous. The germline gives CDR1 MNHNS, CDR2 SASEGT. The CDR3 has 12 amino acids. V lost 5 bases, J lost 4 bases, and 5 bases lay in between. The CDR3 DNA reads TGTGCCAGCAGTCCCACCACCGGGGAGCTGTTTTTT. Translated, it gives CASSPTTGELFF.

CDR3 protein: CATSREIVEVEQYF. The CDR3, as DNA: TGTGCCACCAGCAGAGAGATAGTGGAGGTCGAGCAGTACTTC. V is TRBV15 and J is TRBJ2-7; the D gene is possibly TRBD2 (5 bases). The CDR3 spans 14 residues. Germline values: CDR1 LNHNV, CDR2 YYDKDF (reference sequence). V lost 0 bases and J 6 bases, leaving 12 bases between the germline ends.

The V call is TRBV12-1, the J call TRBJ2-3. TRBV12-1 is marked as a pseudogene. The CDR3 contains 11 residues. CDR3 bases: TGTGCCAGCAGAGCCTGGGATCCGCAGTATTTT. As protein: CASRAWDPQYF.

J is TRBJ1-1 and V is TRBV5-1, with no clear D. There are 11 residues in the CDR3. Germline V gives CDR1 SGHRS, CDR2 YFSETQ. V was pared by 7 bases and J by 5 bases, with 9 bases between. DNA of the CDR3: TGCGCCAGCCTCTCGGGAACTGAAGCTTTCTTT. Its protein product is CASLSGTEAFF.

V gene TRBV19 combines with J gene TRBJ1-5; 7 positions match TRBD1. The V and J ends lost 6 bases and 3 bases, in that order; junction bases with no gene match: 5. Germline CDR1 reads LNHDA; CDR2 reads SQIVND (reference sequence). This CDR3 is built from 14 residues. CDR3 amino acids: CASSLTGVNQPQHF. CDR3 DNA: TGTGCCAGTAGCCTTACAGGGGTCAATCAGCCCCAGCATTTT.

This chain links TRBV7-9 with TRBJ2-5; D gene uncertain. V shed 5 bases and J shed 0 bases, with 13 bases lying between them. This CDR3 comprises 15 residues. Germline CDR1 SEHNR, CDR2 FQNEAQ (reference sequence). CDR3 loop: CASSQSLGYQETQYF. The DNA for the CDR3 is TGTGCCAGCAGCCAATCGTTGGGGTACCAAGAGACCCAGTACTTC.

V usage is TRBV19 and J usage is TRBJ1-1; 8 bases are shared with TRBD1. The CDR3 is 12 residues long. Germline V gene data show CDR1 as LNHDA and CDR2 as SQIVND (reference sequence). Trimming cost V 7 bases and J 3 bases; bases outside gene matches: 1. CDR3 DNA sequence: TGTGCCAGTATGACAGGGGACACTGAAGCTTTCTTT. It is translated as CASMTGDTEAFF. Variable domain in full (rest from reference TRBV19 and TRBJ1-1): DGGITQSPKYLFRKEGQNVTLSCEQNLNHDAMYWYRQDPGQGLRLIYYSQIVNDFQKGDIAEGYSVSREKKESFPLTVTSAQKNPTAFYLCASMTGDTEAFFGQGTRLTVV.

This chain connects TRBV3-1 (or the pseudogene TRBV3-2) to TRBJ2-3, with TRBD2 identical over 12 bases. This CDR3 is built from 19 residues. Per germline, CDR1 LGHDT and CDR2 YNNKEL (reference sequence). V lost 4 bases, J lost 0 bases, and 11 bases stayed unmatched. In nucleotides, the CDR3 is TGTGCCAGCAGCCGACGACTAGCGGGAGTGCGGGAGAGCACAGATACGCAGTATTTT. Its translation is CASSRRLAGVRESTDTQYF.

The CDR3 bases are TGTGCCAGCAGTGAAGCCGGCAGTAGCAATCAGCCCCAGCATTTT. Translation: CASSEAGSSNQPQHF. This chain uses TRBV6-1 with TRBJ1-5; D is ambiguous. Per germline, CDR1 MNHNS and CDR2 SASEGT. Deletions cut 0 bases from V and 0 bases from J, with 6 bases between. The CDR3 consists of 15 residues.

This clone was found a few times. The rearrangement uses TRBV5-1 and TRBJ2-3; D gene ambiguous. The V gene's germline CDR1 is SGHRS and CDR2 YFSETQ. This CDR3 has 13 residues. The V gene lost 1 base and the J gene lost 5 bases, with 8 bases spanning the gap. The CDR3 region has the DNA TGCGCCAGCAGCTTGTGGAGCGAAGATACGCAGTATTTT. Its protein product is CASSLWSEDTQYF.

CDR3 protein: CASSARQGYEQYF. CDR3 DNA sequence: TGTGCCAGTAGTGCCCGACAGGGCTACGAGCAGTACTTC. The gene calls are TRBV19 and TRBJ2-7; 7 nucleotides agree with TRBD1. Germline V lookup: CDR1 LNHDA, CDR2 SQIVND (reference sequence). The V gene end was trimmed by 5 bases and the J gene end by 3 bases; junction bases not matched to a gene: 4. The CDR3 spans 13 residues.

This clone turned up a few times. This rearrangement joins TRBV24-1 to TRBJ2-3; 10 nucleotides match TRBD1. The ends lost 4 bases at V and 5 bases at J; junction bases unmatched: 8. CDR1 is KGHDR, CDR2 SFDVKD, per germline. The CDR3 loop spans 16 amino acids. The DNA of the CDR3 is TGTGCCACCAGTGACCCCGGACAGGGGGGAGGAGATACGCAGTATTTT. This gives the protein CATSDPGQGGGDTQYF.

This clone has a count of ten or more. The chain carries TRBV28 and TRBJ1-6; no clear D gene. The CDR3 has 16 residues. V was clipped by 5 bases and J by 4 bases, with 15 bases between them. Germline CDR1 reads MDHEN; CDR2 reads SYDVKM. The CDR3: CASSPWTENYNSPLHF. The CDR3 region has the DNA TGTGCCAGCAGTCCCTGGACGGAAAATTATAATTCACCCCTCCACTTT.

This clone was detected only a few times. The rearrangement joins TRBV3-1 (or the pseudogene TRBV3-2) to TRBJ2-1, with 11 bases lining up with TRBD2. V lost 8 bases to trimming and J lost 10 bases; unmatched junction nucleotides: 7. Germline V CDR1 and CDR2: LGHDT, YNNKEL (reference sequence). The CDR3 has 13 amino acids. The CDR3 sequence: CASCTSGSGEQFF. The CDR3 DNA sequence: TGTGCCAGCTGCACTAGCGGGAGTGGGGAGCAGTTCTTC.

The chain joins TRBV18 to TRBJ1-1, with no clear D. The CDR3 is made up of 13 amino acids. Trimming removed 2 bases from V and 1 base from J, with 5 bases in between. Germline V gene lookup returns CDR1 KGHSH and CDR2 LQKENI. The CDR3: CASSPNTNTEAFF. CDR3 nucleotides: TGTGCCAGCTCACCAAACACGAACACTGAAGCTTTCTTT. The entire variable domain, with the rest obtained from reference TRBV18 and TRBJ1-1, is as follows: NAGVMQNPRHLVRRRGQEARLRCSPMKGHSHVYWYRQLPEEGLKFMVYLQKENIIDESGMPKERFSAEFPKEGPSILRIQQVVRGDSAAYFCASSPNTNTEAFFGQGTRLTVV.

This rearrangement joins TRBV3-1 (or the pseudogene TRBV3-2) to TRBJ1-1, with a possible D match to TRBD1 (5 bases). CDR1 is LGHDT and CDR2 is YNNKEL in the germline V gene (reference sequence). This CDR3 is 13 amino acids long. V lost 1 base to trimming and J lost 13 bases, with 16 bases between them. This chain's CDR3 is CASSQARGGRGFF. In nucleotides, the CDR3 is TGTGCCAGCAGCCAAGCACGCGGGGGTCGGGGTTTCTTT.

The CDR3 nucleotides read TGTGCCAGCAGCCCCAGGGATTACTCACCCCTCCACTTT. It encodes CASSPRDYSPLHF. The chain carries TRBV11-2 and TRBJ1-6, with a tentative D call TRBD1 (5 bases). The CDR3 is 13 residues long. The germline gives CDR1 SGHAT, CDR2 FQNNGV. Trimming removed 5 bases at V and 10 bases at J, with 12 bases between. Full variable domain (rest looked up from reference TRBV11-2 and TRBJ1-6): EAGVAQSPRYKIIEKRQSVAFWCNPISGHATLYWYQQILGQGPKLLIQFQNNGVVDDSQLPKDRFSAERLKGVDSTLKIQPAKLEDSAVYLCASSPRDYSPLHFGNGTRLTVT.

The chain joins TRBV6-4 to TRBJ1-5, with 8 bases lining up with TRBD1. The trim removed 5 bases at V and 4 bases at J, leaving 13 bases unmatched. This CDR3 is 17 amino acids long. Germline CDR1 MRHNA, CDR2 SNTAGT. In DNA, the CDR3 is TGTGCCAGCAGTTCTATAACGCCGGGACAGGCTAATCAGCCCCAGCATTTT. Amino acid sequence: CASSSITPGQANQPQHF.

The chain is built from TRBV5-1 and TRBJ2-2; 11 nucleotides align to TRBD2. V lost 3 bases, J lost 4 bases, and 5 bases stayed unmatched. Germline V gene data show CDR1 as SGHRS and CDR2 as YFSETQ. The CDR3 consists of 16 residues. The CDR3 coding sequence is TGCGCCAGCAGCTCTCGGGGGACTAGCGGCACCGGGGAGCTGTTTTTT. This gives the protein CASSSRGTSGTGELFF.

This clone turned up a few times. The chain recombines TRBV2 with TRBJ2-7, with 9 bases aligning to TRBD2. The CDR3 covers 14 residues. V dropped 8 bases and J dropped 2; count of bases not matched to a gene: 7. Germline CDR1 SNHLY, CDR2 FYNNEI. The CDR3 spells CASRRASGAYEQYF. Written as DNA, the CDR3 is TGTGCCAGCCGCCGTGCTAGCGGGGCCTACGAGCAGTACTTC.

The gene calls are TRBV30 and TRBJ2-2; D is unresolved. Germline V gene lookup returns CDR1 GTSNPN and CDR2 SVGIG (reference sequence). The length of the CDR3 is 14 residues. Between the trimmed V and J ends, which lost 5 bases and 7 bases, there was a span of 17 bases. In nucleotides, the CDR3 is TGTGCCTGGGGCGACAAGGGTATTATCGGGGAGCTGTTTTTT. Translated: CAWGDKGIIGELFF.

The chain joins TRBV25-1 to TRBJ1-5; 9 nucleotides agree with TRBD1. Germline V gene lookup returns CDR1 MGHDK and CDR2 SYGVNS. V trimming: 6 bases; J trimming: 7 bases; junction bases outside the gene matches: 7. CDR3 length: 14 residues. This chain's CDR3 is CASSGTGFGQPQHF. Here the CDR3 DNA reads TGTGCCAGCAGCGGGACAGGGTTCGGGCAGCCCCAGCATTTT.

V is TRBV28 and J is TRBJ2-1; 9 bases are shared with TRBD1. Germline V lookup: CDR1 MDHEN, CDR2 SYDVKM. V was pared by 1 base and J by 5 bases, with 3 bases of the junction left unmatched. The CDR3 runs to 15 residues. The CDR3 protein is CASSLSDRGNNEQFF. In DNA form, the CDR3 reads TGTGCCAGCAGTTTATCCGACAGGGGGAACAATGAGCAGTTCTTC.

This sequence joins TRBV7-2 and TRBJ2-1; 9 nucleotides align to TRBD2. CDR1 SGHTA and CDR2 FQGNSA come from the germline V gene. Unmatched junction bases numbered 8, after V lost 5 bases and J lost 6 bases. CDR3 length: 15 residues. CDR3 region: CASSPRTSAANEQFF. CDR3 nucleotides: TGTGCCAGCAGCCCGCGGACTAGCGCTGCCAATGAGCAGTTCTTC.